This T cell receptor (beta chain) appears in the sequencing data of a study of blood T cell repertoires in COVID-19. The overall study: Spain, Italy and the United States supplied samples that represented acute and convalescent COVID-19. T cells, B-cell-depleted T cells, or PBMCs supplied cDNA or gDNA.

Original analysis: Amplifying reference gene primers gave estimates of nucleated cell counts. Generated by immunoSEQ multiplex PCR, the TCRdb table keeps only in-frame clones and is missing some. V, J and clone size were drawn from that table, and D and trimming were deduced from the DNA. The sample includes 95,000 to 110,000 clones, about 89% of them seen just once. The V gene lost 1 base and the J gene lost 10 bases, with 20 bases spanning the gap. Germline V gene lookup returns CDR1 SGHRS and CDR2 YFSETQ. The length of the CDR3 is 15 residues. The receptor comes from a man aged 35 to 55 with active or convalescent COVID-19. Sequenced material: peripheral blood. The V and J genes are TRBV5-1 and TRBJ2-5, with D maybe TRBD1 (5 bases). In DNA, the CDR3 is TGCGCCAGCAGCTTGCCGTCAGGGCCCGCGGATGACCAGTACTTC. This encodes CASSLPSGPADDQYF.